This T cell receptor (beta chain) emerged from a study of blood T cell repertoires in COVID-19. Whole-study context: Sources were T cells, B-cell-depleted T cells, or PBMCs; the material itself was cDNA or gDNA.

Study processing details: Amplifying reference gene primers gave estimates of nucleated cell counts. Assay: immunoSEQ multiplex PCR; the TCRdb copy retains only in-frame clones and omits some. Clone size and the V and J calls come from that table; the DNA yielded D and trimming. The table has under 450,000 clones, approximately 88% seen once. The germline V gene encodes CDR1 WSHSY and CDR2 SAAADI. The CDR3 is 14 amino acids. Germline trimming cut 7 bases from V and 5 bases from J; bases unmatched to any gene: 9. V and J are TRBV10-2 and TRBJ1-1; TRBD1 agrees at 8 bases. The sample was peripheral blood. The TCR comes from a woman aged 45-60 years with COVID-19, enrolled during active disease. The CDR3: CASMWTGLLTEAFF. The DNA of the CDR3 is TGCGCCAGCATGTGGACAGGGCTACTAACTGAAGCTTTCTTT.